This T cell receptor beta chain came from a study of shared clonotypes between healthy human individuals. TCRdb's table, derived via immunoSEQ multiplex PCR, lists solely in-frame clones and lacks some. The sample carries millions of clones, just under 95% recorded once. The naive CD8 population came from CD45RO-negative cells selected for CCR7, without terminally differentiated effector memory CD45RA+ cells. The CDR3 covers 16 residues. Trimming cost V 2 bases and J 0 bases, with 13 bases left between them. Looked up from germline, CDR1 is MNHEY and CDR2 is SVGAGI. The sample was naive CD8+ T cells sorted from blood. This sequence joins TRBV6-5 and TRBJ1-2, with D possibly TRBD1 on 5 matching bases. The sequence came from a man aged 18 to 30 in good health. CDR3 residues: CASSYLETAPNYGYTF. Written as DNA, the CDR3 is TGTGCCAGCAGTTACCTGGAGACAGCTCCTAACTATGGCTACACCTTC.